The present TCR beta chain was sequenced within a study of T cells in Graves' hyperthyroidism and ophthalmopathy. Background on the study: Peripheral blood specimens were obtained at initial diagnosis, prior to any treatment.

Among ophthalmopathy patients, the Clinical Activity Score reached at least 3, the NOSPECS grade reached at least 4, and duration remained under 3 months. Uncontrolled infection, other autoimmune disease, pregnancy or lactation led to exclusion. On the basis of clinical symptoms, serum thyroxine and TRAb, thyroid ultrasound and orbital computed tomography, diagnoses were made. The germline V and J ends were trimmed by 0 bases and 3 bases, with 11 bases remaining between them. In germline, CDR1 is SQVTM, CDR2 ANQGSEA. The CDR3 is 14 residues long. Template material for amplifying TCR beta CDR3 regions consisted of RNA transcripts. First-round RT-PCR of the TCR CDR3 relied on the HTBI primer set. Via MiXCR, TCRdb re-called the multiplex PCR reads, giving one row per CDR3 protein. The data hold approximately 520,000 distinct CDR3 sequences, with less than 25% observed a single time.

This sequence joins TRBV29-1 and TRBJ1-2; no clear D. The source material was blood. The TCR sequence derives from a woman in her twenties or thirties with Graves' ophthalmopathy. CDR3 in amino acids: CSVEDLIGDYGYTF. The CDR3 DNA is TGCAGCGTTGAAGATCTAATAGGAGACTATGGCTACACCTTC.